This T cell receptor beta chain was recovered during a study of T cell repertoires in cytomegalovirus infection. Study summary: Indications came from public TCR beta signatures; they pointed to CMV infection and to a matching HLA type. Overall study results and limits: HLA-C-restricted TCR beta clonotypes specific for CMV led the ex vivo response. Summed frequency of public TCR beta families distinguished CMV carriers with the relevant HLA.

In TCRdb, the reads were re-called with MiXCR into one record per CDR3 protein. This table has 270,000 or so distinct CDR3 sequences, about a sixth appearing once. Between the trimmed V and J ends, which lost 2 bases and 0 bases, there was a span of 8 bases. The germline gives CDR1 MNHEY, CDR2 SVGEGT. The CDR3 sequence is 15 residues long. This clonotype was seen ten or more times. Its specificity is unknown. The receptor's source is a human donor in good health (CMV status not recorded). Some clones in this sample may be carry-over from other donors' samples. Sequencing input: CD8+ T cells from PBMCs. This chain uses TRBV6-2 or TRBV6-3 with TRBJ2-1, with D hard to call. CDR3 loop: CASSYKGSSYNEQFF. CDR3 coding DNA: TGTGCCAGCAGTTACAAGGGCAGCTCCTACAATGAGCAGTTCTTC.